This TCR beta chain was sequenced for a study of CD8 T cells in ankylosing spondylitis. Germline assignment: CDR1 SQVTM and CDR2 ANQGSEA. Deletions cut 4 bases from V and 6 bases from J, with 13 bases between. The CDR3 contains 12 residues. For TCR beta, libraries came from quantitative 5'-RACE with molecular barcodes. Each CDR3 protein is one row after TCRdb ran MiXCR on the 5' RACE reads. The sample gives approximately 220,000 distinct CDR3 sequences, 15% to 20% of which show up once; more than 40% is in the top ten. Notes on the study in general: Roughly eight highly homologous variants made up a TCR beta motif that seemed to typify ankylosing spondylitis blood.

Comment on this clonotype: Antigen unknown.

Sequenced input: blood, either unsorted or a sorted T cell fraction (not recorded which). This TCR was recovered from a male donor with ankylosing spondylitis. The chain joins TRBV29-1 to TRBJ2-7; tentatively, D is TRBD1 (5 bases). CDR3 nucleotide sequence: TGCAGCGTTGTGCGCCCAGGGCGCGAGCAGTACTTC. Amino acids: CSVVRPGREQYF.